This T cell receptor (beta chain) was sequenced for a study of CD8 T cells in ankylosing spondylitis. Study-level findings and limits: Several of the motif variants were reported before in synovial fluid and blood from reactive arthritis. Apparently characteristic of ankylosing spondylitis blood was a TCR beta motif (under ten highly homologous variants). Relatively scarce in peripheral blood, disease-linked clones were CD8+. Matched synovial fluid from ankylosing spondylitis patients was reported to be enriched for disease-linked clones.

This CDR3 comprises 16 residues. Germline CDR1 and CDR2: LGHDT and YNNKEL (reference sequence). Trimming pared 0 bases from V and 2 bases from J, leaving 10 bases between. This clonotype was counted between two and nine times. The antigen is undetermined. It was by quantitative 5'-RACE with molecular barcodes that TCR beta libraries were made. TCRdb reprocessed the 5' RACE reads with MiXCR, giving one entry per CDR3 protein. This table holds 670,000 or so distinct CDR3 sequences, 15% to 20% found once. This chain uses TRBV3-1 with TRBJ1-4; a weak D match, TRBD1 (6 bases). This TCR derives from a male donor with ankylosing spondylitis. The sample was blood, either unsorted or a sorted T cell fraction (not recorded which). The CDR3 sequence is CASSQDTGATNEKLFF. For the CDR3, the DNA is TGTGCCAGCAGCCAAGACACGGGGGCCACTAATGAAAAACTGTTTTTT.